Sequencing of this T cell receptor beta chain was carried out in a study of vaccination and CD4 T cells after COVID-19. Study at large: The makeup of the convalescents was six males and four females, two of them Hispanic.

This clonotype is medium-sized by share. What it binds is unknown. This CDR3 is built from 11 residues. The V gene lost 3 bases and the J gene lost 10 bases, with 9 bases spanning the gap. Sequencing of the DNA from cultured CD4+ T cells was carried out with the Oncomine TCR Beta short-read assay. Via MiXCR, TCRdb re-called the PCR reads, giving one row per CDR3 protein. This sample carries several thousand distinct CDR3 sequences, 14% to 15% of them seen once, and the ten largest clones take around a sixth. Treatment defined: roughly nine-day PBMC culture with coronavirus spike peptide pools or control peptides (ViraFEST assay).

The chain links TRBV12-3 or TRBV12-4 to TRBJ1-1; no definite D call. Sequences were obtained from CD4+ T cells from blood, cultured in vitro. The TCR sequence derives from a human donor who had recovered from COVID-19. CDR3 DNA sequence: TGTGCCAGCAGTTTCGAGAACGTAGCTTTCTTT. Translating it yields CASSFENVAFF.